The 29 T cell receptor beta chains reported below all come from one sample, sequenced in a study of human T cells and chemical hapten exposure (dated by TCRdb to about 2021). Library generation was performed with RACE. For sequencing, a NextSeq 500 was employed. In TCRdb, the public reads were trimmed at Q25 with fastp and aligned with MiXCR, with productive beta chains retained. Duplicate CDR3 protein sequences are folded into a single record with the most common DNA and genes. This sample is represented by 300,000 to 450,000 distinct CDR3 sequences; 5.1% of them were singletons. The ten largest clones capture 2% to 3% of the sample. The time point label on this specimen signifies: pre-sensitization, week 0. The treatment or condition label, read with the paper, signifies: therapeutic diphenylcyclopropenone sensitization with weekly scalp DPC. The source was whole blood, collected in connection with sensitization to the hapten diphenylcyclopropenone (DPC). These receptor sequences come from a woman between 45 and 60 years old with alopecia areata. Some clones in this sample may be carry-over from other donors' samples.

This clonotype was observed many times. Here the CDR3 DNA reads TGTGCCAGCAGTTTAGGGGATAATTCACCCCTCCACTTT. Its translation: CASSLGDNSPLHF. The chain carries TRBV12-3 or TRBV12-4 and TRBJ1-6, with D uncertain. V was cut by 1 base and J by 5 bases, with 3 bases left in between. This CDR3 is built from 13 residues.

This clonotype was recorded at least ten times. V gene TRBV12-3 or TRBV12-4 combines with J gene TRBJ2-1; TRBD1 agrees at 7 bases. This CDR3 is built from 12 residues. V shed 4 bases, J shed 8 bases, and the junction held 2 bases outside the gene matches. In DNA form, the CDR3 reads TGTGCCAGCAGTTACAGGGGACATGAGCAGTTCTTC. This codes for CASSYRGHEQFF.

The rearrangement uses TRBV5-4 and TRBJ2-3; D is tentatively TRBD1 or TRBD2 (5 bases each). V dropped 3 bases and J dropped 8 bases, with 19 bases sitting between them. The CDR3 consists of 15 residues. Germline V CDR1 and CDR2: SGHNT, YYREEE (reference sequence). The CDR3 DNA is TGTGCCAGCAGCTACAACCGGGACCAAGCCCTTACGCAGTATTTT. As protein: CASSYNRDQALTQYF.

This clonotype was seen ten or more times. DNA for the CDR3: TGCGCCAGCAGTCAACAGGAGAACTATGGCTACACCTTC. Protein sequence: CASSQQENYGYTF. The chain recombines TRBV4-1 with TRBJ1-2, with D possibly matching TRBD1 (5 bases). CDR3 length: 13 amino acids. The germline V gene encodes CDR1 MGHRA and CDR2 YSYEKL. V lost 6 bases to trimming and J lost 2 bases, with 10 bases between them.

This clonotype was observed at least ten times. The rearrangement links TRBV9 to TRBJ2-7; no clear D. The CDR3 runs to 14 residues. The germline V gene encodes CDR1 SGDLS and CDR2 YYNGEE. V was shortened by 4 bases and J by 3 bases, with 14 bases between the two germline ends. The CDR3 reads CASSPRMFFYEQYF. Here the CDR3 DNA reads TGTGCCAGCAGCCCTCGTATGTTCTTCTACGAGCAGTACTTC.

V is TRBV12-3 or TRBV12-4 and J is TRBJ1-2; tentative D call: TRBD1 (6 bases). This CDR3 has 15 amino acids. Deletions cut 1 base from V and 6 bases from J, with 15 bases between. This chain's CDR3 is CASSLGSGGGNGYTF. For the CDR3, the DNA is TGTGCCAGCAGTTTAGGATCGGGGGGCGGGAATGGCTACACCTTC.

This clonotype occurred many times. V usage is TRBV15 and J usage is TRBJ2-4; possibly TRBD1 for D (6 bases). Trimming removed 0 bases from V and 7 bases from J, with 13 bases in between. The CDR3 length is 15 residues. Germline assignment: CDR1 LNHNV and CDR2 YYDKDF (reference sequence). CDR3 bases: TGTGCCACCAGCAGAGATAGGGGGACACTGAACATTCAGTACTTC. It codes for CATSRDRGTLNIQYF.

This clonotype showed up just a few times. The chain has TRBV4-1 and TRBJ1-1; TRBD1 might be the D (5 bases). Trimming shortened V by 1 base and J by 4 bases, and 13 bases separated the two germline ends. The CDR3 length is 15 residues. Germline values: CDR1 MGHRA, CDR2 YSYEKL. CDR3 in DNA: TGCGCCAGCAGCCAAGCGCGAGGGAGGGGCACTGAAGCTTTCTTT. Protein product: CASSQARGRGTEAFF.

The CDR3 DNA follows: TGTGCCAGTTTTGTAACAGGGAGTTTTGGAGCATTAAATTCACCCCTCCACTTT. Translated, it gives CASFVTGSFGALNSPLHF. This chain uses TRBV28 with TRBJ1-6; D might be TRBD1 (6 bases). The CDR3 has 18 amino acids. Per the germline V gene, CDR1 is MDHEN and CDR2 is SYDVKM. The ends were cut back, 9 bases at V and 7 bases at J, with 28 bases in the middle.

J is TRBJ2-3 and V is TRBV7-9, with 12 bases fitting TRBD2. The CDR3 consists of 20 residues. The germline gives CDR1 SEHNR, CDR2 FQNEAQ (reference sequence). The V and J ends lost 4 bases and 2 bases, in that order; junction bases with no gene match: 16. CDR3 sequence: CASSSPGLAGPGAHTDTQYF. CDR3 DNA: TGTGCCAGCAGCTCACCGGGACTAGCGGGCCCTGGGGCTCACACAGATACGCAGTATTTT. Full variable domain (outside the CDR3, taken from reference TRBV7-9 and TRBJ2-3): DTGVSQNPRHKITKRGQNVTFRCDPISEHNRLYWYRQTLGQGPEFLTYFQNEAQLEKSRLLSDRFSAERPKGSFSTLEIQRTEQGDSAMYLCASSSPGLAGPGAHTDTQYFGPGTRLTVL.

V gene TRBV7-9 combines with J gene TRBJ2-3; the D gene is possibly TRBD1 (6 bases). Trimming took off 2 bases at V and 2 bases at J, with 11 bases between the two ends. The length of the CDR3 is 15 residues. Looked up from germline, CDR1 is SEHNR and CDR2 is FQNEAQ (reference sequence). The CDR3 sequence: CASSLKGEFTDTQYF. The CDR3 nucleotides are TGTGCCAGCAGCTTAAAGGGGGAGTTCACAGATACGCAGTATTTT.

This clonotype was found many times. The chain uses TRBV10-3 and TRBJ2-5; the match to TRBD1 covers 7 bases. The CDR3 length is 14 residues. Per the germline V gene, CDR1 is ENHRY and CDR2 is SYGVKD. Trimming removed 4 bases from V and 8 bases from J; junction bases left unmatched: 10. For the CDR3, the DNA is TGTGCCATCAGTGGGGGGACAGACCCTAGAACCCAGTACTTC. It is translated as CAISGGTDPRTQYF.

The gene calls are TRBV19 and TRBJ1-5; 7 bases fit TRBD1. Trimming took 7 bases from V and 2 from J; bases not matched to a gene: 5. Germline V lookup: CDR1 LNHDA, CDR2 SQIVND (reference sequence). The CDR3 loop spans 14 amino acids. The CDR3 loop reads CASTGQAGNQPQHF. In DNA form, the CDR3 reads TGTGCCAGTACCGGACAGGCGGGCAATCAGCCCCAGCATTTT.

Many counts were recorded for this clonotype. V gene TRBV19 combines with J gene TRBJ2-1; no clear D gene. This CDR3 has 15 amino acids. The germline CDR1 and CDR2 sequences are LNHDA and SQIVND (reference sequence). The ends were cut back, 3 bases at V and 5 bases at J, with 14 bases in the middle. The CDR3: CASSMTRLLDNEQFF. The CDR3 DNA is TGTGCCAGTAGTATGACCCGTCTCCTGGACAATGAGCAGTTCTTC.

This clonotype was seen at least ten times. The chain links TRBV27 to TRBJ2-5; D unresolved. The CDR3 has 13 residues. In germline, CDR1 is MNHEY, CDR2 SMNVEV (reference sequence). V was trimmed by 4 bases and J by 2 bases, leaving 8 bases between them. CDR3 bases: TGTGCCAGCAGTTGGGCAGGTCAAGAGACCCAGTACTTC. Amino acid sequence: CASSWAGQETQYF.

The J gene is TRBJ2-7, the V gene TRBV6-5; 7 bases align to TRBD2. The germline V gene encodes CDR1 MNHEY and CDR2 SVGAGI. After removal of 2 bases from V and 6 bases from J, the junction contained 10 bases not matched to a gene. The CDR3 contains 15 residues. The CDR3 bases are TGTGCCAGCAGTTACCTGGGAGGCGGGAGAGGCGAGCAGTACTTC. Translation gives CASSYLGGGRGEQYF.

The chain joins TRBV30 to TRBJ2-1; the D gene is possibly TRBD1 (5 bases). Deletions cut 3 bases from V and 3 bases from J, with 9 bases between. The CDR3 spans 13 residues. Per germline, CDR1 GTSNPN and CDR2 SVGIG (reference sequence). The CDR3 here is CAWRAGFYNEQFF. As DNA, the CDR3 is TGTGCCTGGAGGGCAGGGTTCTACAATGAGCAGTTCTTC.

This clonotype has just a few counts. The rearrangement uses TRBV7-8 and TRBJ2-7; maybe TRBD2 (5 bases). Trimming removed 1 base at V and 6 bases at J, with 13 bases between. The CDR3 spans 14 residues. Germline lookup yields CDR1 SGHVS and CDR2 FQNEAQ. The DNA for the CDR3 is TGTGCCAGCAGCTTAGTGGCCCGGGATTTCGAGCAGTACTTC. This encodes CASSLVARDFEQYF.

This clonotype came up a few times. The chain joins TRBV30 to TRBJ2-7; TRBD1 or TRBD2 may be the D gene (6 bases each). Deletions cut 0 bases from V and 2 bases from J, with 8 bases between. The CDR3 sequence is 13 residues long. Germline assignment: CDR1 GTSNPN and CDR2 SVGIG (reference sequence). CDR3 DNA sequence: TGTGCCTGGAGTGTCGGGGGCCCCTACGAGCAGTACTTC. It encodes CAWSVGGPYEQYF.

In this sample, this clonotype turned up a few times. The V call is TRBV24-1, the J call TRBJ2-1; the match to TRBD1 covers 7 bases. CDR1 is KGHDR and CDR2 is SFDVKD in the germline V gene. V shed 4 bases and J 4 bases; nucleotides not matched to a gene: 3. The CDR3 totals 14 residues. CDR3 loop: CATSDADRYNEQFF. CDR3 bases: TGTGCCACCAGTGACGCGGACAGGTACAATGAGCAGTTCTTC.

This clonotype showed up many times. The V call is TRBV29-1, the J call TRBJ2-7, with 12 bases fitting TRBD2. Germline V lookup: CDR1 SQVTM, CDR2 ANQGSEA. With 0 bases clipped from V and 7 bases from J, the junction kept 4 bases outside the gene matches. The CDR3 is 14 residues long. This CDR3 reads CSVEELAGGGEQYF. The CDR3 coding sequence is TGCAGCGTTGAAGAGCTAGCGGGAGGGGGGGAGCAGTACTTC.

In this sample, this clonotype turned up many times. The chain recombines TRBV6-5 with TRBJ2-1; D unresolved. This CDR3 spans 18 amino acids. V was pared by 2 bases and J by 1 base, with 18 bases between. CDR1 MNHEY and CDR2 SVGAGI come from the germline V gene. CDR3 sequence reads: CASSYPSLGRPSYNEQFF. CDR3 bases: TGTGCCAGCAGTTACCCCAGCTTAGGGCGGCCGTCCTACAATGAGCAGTTCTTC.

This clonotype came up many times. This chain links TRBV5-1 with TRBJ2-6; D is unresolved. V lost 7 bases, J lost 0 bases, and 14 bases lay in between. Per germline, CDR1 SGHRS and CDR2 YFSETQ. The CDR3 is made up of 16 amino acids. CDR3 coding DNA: TGCGCCAGCGTCCTGACTGCAAACTCTGGGGCCAACGTCCTGACTTTC. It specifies CASVLTANSGANVLTF.

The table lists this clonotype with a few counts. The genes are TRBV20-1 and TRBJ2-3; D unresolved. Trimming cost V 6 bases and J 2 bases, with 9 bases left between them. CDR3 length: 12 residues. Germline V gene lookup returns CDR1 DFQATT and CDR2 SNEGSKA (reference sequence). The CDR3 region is CSAHSDTDTQYF. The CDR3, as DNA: TGCAGTGCCCACTCGGACACAGATACGCAGTATTTT.

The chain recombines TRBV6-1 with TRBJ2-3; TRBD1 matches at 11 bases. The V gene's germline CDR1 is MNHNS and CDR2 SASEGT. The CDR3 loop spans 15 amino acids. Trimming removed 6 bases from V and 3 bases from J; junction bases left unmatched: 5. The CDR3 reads CASRTGQGVTDTQYF. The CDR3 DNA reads TGTGCCAGCAGGACGGGACAGGGGGTGACAGATACGCAGTATTTT.

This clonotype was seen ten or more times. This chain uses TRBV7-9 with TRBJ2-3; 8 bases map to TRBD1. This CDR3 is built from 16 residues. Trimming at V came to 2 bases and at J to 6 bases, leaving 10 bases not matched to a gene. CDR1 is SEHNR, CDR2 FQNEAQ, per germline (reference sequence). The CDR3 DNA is TGTGCCAGCAGCTTATCGCAGGGGGCGAATGAGGATACGCAGTATTTT. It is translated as CASSLSQGANEDTQYF.

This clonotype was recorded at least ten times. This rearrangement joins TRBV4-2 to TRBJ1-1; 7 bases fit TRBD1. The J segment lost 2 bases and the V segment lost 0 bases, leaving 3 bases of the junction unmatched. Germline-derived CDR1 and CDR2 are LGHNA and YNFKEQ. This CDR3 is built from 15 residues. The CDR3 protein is CASSQDYRGNTEAFF. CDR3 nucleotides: TGTGCCAGCAGCCAAGATTACAGGGGTAACACTGAAGCTTTCTTT.

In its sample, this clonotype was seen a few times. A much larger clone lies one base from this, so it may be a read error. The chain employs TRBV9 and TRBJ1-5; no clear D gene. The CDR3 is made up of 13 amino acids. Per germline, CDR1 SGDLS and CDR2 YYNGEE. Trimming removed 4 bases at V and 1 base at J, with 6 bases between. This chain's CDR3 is CASSRESNQPQHF. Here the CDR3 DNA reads TGTGCCAGCAGCCGGGAGAGCAATCAGCCCCAGCATTTT.

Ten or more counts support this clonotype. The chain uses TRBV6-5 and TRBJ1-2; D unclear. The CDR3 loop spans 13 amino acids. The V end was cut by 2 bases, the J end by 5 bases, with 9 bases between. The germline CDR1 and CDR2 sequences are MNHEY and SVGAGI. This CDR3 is CASSYEAEYGYTF. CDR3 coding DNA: TGTGCCAGCAGTTACGAGGCCGAGTATGGCTACACCTTC.